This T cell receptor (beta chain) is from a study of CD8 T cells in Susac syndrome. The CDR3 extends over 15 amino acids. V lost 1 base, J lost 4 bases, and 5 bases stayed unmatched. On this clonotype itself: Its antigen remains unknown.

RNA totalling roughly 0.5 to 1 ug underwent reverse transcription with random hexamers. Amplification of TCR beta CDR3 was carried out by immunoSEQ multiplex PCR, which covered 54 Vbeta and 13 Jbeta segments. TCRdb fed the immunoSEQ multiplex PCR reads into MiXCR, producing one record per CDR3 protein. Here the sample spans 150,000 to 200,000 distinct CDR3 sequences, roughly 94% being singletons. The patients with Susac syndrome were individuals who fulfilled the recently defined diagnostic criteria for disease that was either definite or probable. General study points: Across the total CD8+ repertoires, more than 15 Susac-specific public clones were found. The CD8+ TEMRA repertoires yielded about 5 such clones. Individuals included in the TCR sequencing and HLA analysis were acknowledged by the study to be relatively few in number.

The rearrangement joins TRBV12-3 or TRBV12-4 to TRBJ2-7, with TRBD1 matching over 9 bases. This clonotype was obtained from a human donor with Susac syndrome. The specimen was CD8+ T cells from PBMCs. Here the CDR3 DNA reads TGTGCCAGCAGTTTAGGGGGGACAGGGTTGTACGAGCAGTACTTC. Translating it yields CASSLGGTGLYEQYF.